Below are 13 T cell receptor beta chains sequenced from a single sample in a study of PD-L1 blockade in urothelial cancer. Clones were sequenced by immunoSEQ multiplex PCR, and TCRdb holds only the in-frame ones, with some missing. The table has 20,000 to 25,000 clones, roughly 89% seen once; the top ten hold 11%. As to time point: peripheral blood 6 weeks after treatment start. Sequencing used PBMCs, obtained around atezolizumab (anti-PD-L1) treatment. These receptors were taken from a woman aged 55-69 years with urothelial cancer.

This chain joins TRBV20-1 and TRBJ1-1, with D possibly TRBD1 on 5 matching bases. Looked up from germline, CDR1 is DFQATT and CDR2 is SNEGSKA (reference sequence). Between the trimmed V and J ends, which lost 5 bases and 6 bases, there was a span of 10 bases. The CDR3 loop spans 11 amino acids. CDR3 residues: CSAAGTSEAFF. In DNA form, the CDR3 reads TGCAGTGCTGCGGGGACGTCTGAAGCTTTCTTT.

The V gene is TRBV5-1, the J gene TRBJ2-1; 15 nucleotides match TRBD2. The CDR3 runs 17 residues. Losses at the gene ends were 1 base for V and 9 bases for J; bases not matched to a gene: 8. The germline CDR1 and CDR2 sequences are SGHRS and YFSETQ. Here the CDR3 DNA reads TGCGCCAGCAGCTTGAGGTCAGGGACTAGCGGGAGGAGTGAGCAGTTCTTC. Its translation is CASSLRSGTSGRSEQFF. The full variable domain, rest sourced from reference TRBV5-1 and TRBJ2-1, is KAGVTQTPRYLIKTRGQQVTLSCSPISGHRSVSWYQQTPGQGLQFLFEYFSETQRNKGNFPGRFSGRQFSNSRSEMNVSTLELGDSALYLCASSLRSGTSGRSEQFFGPGTRLTVL.

V and J are TRBV12-5 and TRBJ1-2; D is unclear. The CDR3 totals 14 residues. CDR1 and CDR2 from the germline V gene are LGHNT and FRNRAP. V lost 9 bases, J lost 0 bases, and 14 bases lay in between. The CDR3 loop reads CASGPGLANYGYTF. CDR3 nucleotides: TGTGCTAGCGGGCCAGGACTAGCTAACTATGGCTACACCTTC.

The chain couples TRBV19 to TRBJ1-2; 11 bases fit TRBD1. Germline loops: CDR1 LNHDA, CDR2 SQIVND (reference sequence). The V gene end was trimmed by 9 bases and the J gene end by 4 bases; junction bases not matched to a gene: 10. The CDR3 totals 15 residues. CDR3 sequence (DNA): TGTGCCAGAAGAGGACAGGGGGCCCCCGGCTATGGCTACACCTTC. It codes for CARRGQGAPGYGYTF.

The chain couples TRBV5-6 to TRBJ2-1; D is undetermined. Germline lookup yields CDR1 SGHDT and CDR2 YYEEEE. This CDR3 has 11 amino acids. Trimming took off 4 bases at V and 6 bases at J, with 5 bases between the two ends. The DNA of the CDR3 is TGTGCCAGCAGCCTTTCCAATGAGCAGTTCTTC. Encoded protein: CASSLSNEQFF.

The chain carries TRBV7-7 and TRBJ2-7; 7 bases agree with TRBD1. Germline V gene lookup returns CDR1 SSHAT and CDR2 FNYEAQ (reference sequence). The CDR3 sequence is 14 residues long. V lost 5 bases and J lost 2; bases outside the gene matches: 6. The chain's CDR3 is CASSALTGPYEQYF. The CDR3 DNA reads TGTGCCAGCAGCGCGTTGACAGGGCCCTACGAGCAGTACTTC.

This chain uses TRBV11-3 with TRBJ1-1; D is possibly TRBD1 (5 bases). Per germline, CDR1 SGHNT and CDR2 YENEEA. V dropped 3 bases and J dropped 1 base, with 9 bases sitting between them. This CDR3 is 14 amino acids long. The CDR3 bases are TGTGCCAGCAGCTTGGCAGGGTCGAACACTGAAGCTTTCTTT. This sequence encodes CASSLAGSNTEAFF.

CDR3 in amino acids: CASSQVPTSGAVNTDTQYF. The CDR3 DNA is TGCGCCAGCAGCCAAGTCCCAACTAGCGGCGCCGTTAACACAGATACGCAGTATTTT. The chain links TRBV4-3 to TRBJ2-3; 8 bases map to TRBD2. Germline V gives CDR1 LGHNA, CDR2 YSLEER. CDR3 length equals 19 residues. The junction had 14 bases not matched to a gene; V was cut back by 1 base and J by 2 bases.

The CDR3 loop reads CASSLVPSGSSEQFF. The CDR3 bases are TGCGCCAGCAGCTTGGTTCCTAGCGGGAGTTCTGAGCAGTTCTTC. The gene calls are TRBV5-1 and TRBJ2-1; TRBD2 matches 10 bases. This CDR3 has 15 amino acids. CDR1 is SGHRS and CDR2 is YFSETQ in the germline V gene. Losses at the gene ends were 0 bases for V and 9 bases for J; bases not matched to a gene: 6.

This sequence joins TRBV29-1 and TRBJ1-4; no firm D call. Deletions cut 5 bases from V and 5 bases from J, with 12 bases between. Germline V gives CDR1 SQVTM, CDR2 ANQGSEA. This CDR3 is 13 amino acids long. CDR3 in amino acids: CSVREGNNEKLFF. CDR3 DNA sequence: TGCAGCGTTAGGGAGGGAAACAATGAAAAACTGTTTTTT.

The chain combines TRBV7-8 with TRBJ1-2; D unresolved. This CDR3 comprises 12 residues. CDR1 and CDR2 (germline): SGHVS, FQNEAQ. V lost 3 bases, J lost 5 bases, and 7 bases lay in between. The CDR3 DNA follows: TGTGCCAGCAGCTTGAGAGGGTATGGCTACACCTTC. It encodes CASSLRGYGYTF.

V and J are TRBV27 and TRBJ1-2, with TRBD1 matching over 11 bases. The CDR3 is 15 amino acids. Germline CDR1 MNHEY, CDR2 SMNVEV (reference sequence). The V gene end was trimmed by 7 bases and the J gene end by 3 bases; junction bases not matched to a gene: 7. The CDR3 sequence is CASTRDRGGDYGYTF. CDR3 sequence (DNA): TGTGCCAGCACCAGGGACAGGGGGGGGGACTATGGCTACACCTTC.

V gene TRBV20-1 combines with J gene TRBJ1-1, with 7 bases identical to TRBD1. V shed 4 bases and J 4 bases; nucleotides not matched to a gene: 0. This CDR3 comprises 11 residues. CDR1 is DFQATT and CDR2 is SNEGSKA in the germline V gene (reference sequence). CDR3 sequence (DNA): TGCAGTGCTACAGGGGGCACTGAAGCTTTCTTT. Translating it yields CSATGGTEAFF.